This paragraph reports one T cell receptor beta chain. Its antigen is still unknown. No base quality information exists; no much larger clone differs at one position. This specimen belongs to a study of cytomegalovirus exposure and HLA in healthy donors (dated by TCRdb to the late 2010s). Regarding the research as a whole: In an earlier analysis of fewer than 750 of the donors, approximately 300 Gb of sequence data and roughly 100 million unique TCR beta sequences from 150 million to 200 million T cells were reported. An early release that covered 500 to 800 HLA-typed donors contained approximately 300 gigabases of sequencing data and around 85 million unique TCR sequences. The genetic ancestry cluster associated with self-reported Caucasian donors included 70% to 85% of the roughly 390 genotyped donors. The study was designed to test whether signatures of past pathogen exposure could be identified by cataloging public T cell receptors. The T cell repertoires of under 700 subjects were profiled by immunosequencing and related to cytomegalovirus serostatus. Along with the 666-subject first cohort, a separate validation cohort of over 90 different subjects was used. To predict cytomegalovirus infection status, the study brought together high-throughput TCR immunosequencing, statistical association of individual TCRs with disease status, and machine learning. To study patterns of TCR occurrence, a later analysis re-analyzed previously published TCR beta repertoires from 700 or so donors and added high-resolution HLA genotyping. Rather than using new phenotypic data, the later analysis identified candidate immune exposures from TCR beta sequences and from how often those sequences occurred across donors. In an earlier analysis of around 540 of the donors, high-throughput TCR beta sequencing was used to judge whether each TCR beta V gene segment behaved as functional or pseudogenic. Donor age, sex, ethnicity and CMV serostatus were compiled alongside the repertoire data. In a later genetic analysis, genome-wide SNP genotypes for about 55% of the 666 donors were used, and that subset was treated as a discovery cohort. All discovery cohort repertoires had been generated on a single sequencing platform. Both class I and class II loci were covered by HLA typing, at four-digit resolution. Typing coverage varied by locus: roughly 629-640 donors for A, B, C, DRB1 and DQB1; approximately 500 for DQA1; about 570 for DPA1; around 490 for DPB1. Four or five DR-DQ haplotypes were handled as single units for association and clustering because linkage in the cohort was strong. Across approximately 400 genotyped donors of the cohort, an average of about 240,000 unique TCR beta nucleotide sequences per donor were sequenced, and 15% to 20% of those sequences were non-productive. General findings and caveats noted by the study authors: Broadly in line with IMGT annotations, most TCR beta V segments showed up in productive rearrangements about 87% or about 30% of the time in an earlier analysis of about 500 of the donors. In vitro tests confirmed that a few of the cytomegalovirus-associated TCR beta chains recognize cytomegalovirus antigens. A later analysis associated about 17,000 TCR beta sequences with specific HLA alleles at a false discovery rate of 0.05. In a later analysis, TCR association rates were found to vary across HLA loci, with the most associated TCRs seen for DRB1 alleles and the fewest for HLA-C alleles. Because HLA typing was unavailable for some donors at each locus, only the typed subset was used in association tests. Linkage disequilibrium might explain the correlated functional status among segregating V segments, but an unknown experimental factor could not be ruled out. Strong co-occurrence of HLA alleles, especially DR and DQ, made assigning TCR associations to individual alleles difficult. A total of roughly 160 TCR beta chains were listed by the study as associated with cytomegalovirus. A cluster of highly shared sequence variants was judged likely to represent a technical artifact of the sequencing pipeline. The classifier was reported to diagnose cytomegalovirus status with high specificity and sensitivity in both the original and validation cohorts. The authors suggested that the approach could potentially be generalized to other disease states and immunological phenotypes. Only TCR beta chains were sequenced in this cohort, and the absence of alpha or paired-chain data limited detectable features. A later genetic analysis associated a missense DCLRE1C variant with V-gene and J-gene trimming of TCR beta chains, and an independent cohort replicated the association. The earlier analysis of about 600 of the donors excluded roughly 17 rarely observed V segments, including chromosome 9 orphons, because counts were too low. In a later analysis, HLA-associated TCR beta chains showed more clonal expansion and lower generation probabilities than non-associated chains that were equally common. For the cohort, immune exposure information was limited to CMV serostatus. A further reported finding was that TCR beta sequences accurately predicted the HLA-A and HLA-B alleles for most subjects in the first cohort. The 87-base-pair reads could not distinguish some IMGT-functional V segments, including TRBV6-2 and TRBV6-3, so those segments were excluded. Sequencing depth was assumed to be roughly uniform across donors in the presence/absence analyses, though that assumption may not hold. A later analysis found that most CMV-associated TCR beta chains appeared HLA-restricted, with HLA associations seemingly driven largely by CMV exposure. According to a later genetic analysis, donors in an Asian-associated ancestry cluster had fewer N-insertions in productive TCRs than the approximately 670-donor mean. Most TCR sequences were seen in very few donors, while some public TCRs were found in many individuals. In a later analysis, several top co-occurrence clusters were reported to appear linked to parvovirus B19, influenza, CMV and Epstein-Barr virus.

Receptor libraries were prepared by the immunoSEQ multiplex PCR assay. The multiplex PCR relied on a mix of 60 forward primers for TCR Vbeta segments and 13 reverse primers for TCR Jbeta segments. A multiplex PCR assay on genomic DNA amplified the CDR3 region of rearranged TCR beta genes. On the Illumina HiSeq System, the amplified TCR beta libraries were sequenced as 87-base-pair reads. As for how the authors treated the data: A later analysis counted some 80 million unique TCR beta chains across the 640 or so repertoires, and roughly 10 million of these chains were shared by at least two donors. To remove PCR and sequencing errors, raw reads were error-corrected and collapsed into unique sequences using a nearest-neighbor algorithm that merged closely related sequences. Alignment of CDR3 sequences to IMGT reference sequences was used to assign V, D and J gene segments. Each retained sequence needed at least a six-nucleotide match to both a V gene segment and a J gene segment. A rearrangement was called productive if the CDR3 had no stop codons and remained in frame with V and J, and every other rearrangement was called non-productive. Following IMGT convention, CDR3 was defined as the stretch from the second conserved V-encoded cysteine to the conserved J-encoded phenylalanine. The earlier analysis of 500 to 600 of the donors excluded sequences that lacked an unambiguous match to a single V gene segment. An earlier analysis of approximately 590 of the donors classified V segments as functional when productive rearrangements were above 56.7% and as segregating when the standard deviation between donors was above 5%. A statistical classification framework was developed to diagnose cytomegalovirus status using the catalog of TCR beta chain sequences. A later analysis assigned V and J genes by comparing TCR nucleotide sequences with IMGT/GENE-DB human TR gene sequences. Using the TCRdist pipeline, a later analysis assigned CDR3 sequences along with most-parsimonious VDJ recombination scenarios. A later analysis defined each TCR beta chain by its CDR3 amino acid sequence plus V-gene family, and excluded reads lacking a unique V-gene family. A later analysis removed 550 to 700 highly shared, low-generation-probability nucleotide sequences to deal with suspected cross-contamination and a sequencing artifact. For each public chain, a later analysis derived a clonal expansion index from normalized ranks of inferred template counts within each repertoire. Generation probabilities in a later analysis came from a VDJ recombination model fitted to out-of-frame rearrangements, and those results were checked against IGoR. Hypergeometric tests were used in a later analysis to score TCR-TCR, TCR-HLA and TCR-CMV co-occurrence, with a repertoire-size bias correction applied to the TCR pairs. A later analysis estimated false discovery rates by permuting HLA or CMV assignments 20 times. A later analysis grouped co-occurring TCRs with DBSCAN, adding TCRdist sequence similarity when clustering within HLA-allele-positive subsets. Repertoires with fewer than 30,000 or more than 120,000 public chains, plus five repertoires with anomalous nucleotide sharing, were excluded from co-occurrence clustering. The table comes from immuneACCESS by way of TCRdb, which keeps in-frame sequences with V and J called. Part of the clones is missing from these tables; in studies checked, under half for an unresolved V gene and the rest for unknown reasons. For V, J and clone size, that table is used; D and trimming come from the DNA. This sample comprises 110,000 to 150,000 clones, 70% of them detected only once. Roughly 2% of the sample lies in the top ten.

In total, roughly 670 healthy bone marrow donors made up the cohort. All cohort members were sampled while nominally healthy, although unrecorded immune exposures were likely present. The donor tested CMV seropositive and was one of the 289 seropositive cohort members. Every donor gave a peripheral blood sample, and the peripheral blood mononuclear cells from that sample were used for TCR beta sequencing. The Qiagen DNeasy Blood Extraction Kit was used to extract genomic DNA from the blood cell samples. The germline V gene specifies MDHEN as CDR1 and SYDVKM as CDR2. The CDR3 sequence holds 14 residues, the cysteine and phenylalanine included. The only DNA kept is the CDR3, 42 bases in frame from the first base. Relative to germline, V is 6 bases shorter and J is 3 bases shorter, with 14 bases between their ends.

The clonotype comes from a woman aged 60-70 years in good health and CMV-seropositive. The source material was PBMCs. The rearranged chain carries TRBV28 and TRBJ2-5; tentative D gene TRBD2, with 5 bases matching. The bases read TGTGCCAGCAGCCCGACGGGGAACGAAGAGACCCAGTACTTC. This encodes CASSPTGNEETQYF.